This entry concerns a single T cell receptor beta chain. The entry originates in a study of cytomegalovirus exposure and HLA in healthy donors. Researchers ran the PCR with 60 Vbeta and 13 Jbeta primers. Profiling relied on immunoSEQ multiplex PCR, and the TCRdb table lists in-frame clones only, not all of them. Among tens of thousands of clones listed, approximately 78% were seen once. Germline loops: CDR1 SGHTA, CDR2 FQGTGA. CDR3 size: 15 residues. Losses at the gene ends were 6 bases for V and 2 bases for J; bases not matched to a gene: 2. This sequence originates from a human donor in good health. Sequencing used PBMCs. This chain connects TRBV7-3 to TRBJ2-1, with 12 bases identical to TRBD2. CDR3 coding DNA: TGTGCCAGCAGTACTAGCGGGGGGCCCTACAATGAGCAGTTCTTC. Translating gives CASSTSGGPYNEQFF.